These T cell receptor beta chains were read from a single sample in a study of blood T cells in healthy people across ages. MiXCR, run by TCRdb on the 5' RACE reads, gives a single entry per CDR3 protein. Seen here are about a million distinct CDR3 sequences, around 46% observed once, and the top ten hold 10% to 15%. The sequencing input was blood. These receptors were collected from a man younger than 45 in good health. Each CDR3 is given with its conserved first and last residue. A D gene is named only where the DNA matches it firmly. Expanded clones get a size class; other rows say once, few or many, or leave the size out.

cdr3_nt	cdr3_aa	j_call	d_call	clone_size	v_call
TGCAGTGCTAGAGATAGTAGCGGGGGTGTGGAGACCCAGTACTTC	CSARDSSGGVETQYF	TRBJ2-5	TRBD2	.	TRBV20-1
TGTGCCTGGACGGTTGGCAATCAGCCCCAGCATTTT	CAWTVGNQPQHF	TRBJ1-5	.	.	TRBV30
TGTGCCAGTAGTATAAGTCCCGGACATAACCTCTATGGCTACACCTTC	CASSISPGHNLYGYTF	TRBJ1-2	.	.	TRBV19
TGTGCCAGCGGAAGGGCAGCGTTGAACACTGAAGCTTTCTTT	CASGRAALNTEAFF	TRBJ1-1	.	.	TRBV6-1
TGTGCCTGGGCGGCAGCATATAATGAGCAGTTCTTC	CAWAAAYNEQFF	TRBJ2-1	.	.	TRBV30
TGCAGCGTGGACAGGGTGGGCGAGCAGTACTTC	CSVDRVGEQYF	TRBJ2-7	TRBD1	many	TRBV29-1
TGTGCCAGCAGTTTAGCGCCAGGGAACACCGGGGAGCTGTTTTTT	CASSLAPGNTGELFF	TRBJ2-2	.	few	TRBV28
TGTGCCAGCAGCCCTGACGGGACAGGGGCGGCCGGGGAGCTGTTTTTT	CASSPDGTGAAGELFF	TRBJ2-2	TRBD1	.	TRBV12-3/TRBV12-4
TGTGCCAGCAGCCCAAAAAGCGGGGACCATGCAGATACGCAGTATTTT	CASSPKSGDHADTQYF	TRBJ2-3	TRBD2	.	TRBV9
TGCGCCAGCAGCTGGACAGGGGTCAATGAGCAGTTCTTC	CASSWTGVNEQFF	TRBJ2-1	TRBD1	.	TRBV5-1
TGTGCCAGCAGCTTAGCGCCGGTGGGCACTGAAGCTTTCTTT	CASSLAPVGTEAFF	TRBJ1-1	.	.	TRBV7-2
TGTGCCAGCAGCCTCCGACGGGGACAGTCCTATGGCTACACCTTC	CASSLRRGQSYGYTF	TRBJ1-2	TRBD1	.	TRBV7-2
TGTGCCAGCAGCTTTGGGACAGGGGGAGATACGCAGTATTTT	CASSFGTGGDTQYF	TRBJ2-3	TRBD1	.	TRBV5-6
TGCGCCAGCAGCCACATTCCGGGACAGGGCTCCTACGAGCAGTACTTC	CASSHIPGQGSYEQYF	TRBJ2-7	TRBD1	few	TRBV4-1
TGTGCCAGCAGTTTACGGGGCGGTCATTCGAAGACTGAAGCTTTCTTT	CASSLRGGHSKTEAFF	TRBJ1-1	.	few	TRBV28
TGCAGTGCTAGAGATGAGAGGGGGCCCTACGAGCAGTACTTC	CSARDERGPYEQYF	TRBJ2-7	TRBD1	once	TRBV20-1